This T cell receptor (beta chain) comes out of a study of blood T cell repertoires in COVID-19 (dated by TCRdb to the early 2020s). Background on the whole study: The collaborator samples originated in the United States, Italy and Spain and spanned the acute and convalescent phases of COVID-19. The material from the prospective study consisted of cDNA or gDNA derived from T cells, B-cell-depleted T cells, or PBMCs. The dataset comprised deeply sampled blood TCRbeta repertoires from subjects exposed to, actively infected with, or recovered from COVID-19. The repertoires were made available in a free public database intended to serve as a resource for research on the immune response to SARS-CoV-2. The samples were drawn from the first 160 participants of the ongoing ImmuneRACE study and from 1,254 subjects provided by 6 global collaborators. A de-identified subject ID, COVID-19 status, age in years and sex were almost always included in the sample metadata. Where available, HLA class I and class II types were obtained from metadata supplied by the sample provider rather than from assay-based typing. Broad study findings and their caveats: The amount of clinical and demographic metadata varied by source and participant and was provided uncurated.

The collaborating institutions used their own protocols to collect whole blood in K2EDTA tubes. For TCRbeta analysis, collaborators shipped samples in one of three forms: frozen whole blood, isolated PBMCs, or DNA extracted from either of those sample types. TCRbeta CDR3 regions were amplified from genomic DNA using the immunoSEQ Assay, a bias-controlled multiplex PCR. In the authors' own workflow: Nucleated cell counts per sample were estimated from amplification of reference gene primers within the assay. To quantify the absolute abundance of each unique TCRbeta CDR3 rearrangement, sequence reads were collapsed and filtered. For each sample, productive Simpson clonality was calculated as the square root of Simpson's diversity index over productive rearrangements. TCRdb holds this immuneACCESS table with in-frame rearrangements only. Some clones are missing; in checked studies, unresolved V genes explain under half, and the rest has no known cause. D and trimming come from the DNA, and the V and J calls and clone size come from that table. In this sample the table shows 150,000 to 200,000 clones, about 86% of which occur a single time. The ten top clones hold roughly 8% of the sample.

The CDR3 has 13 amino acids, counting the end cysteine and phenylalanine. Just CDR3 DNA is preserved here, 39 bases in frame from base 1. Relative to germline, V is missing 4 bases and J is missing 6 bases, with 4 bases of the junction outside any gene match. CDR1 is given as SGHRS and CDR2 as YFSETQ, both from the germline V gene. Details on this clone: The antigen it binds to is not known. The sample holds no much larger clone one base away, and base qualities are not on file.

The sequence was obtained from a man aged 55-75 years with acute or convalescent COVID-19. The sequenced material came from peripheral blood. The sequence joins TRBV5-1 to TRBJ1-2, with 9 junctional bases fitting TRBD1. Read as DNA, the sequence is TGCGCCAGCAGCCGGGACAGGGTCGATGGCTACACCTTC. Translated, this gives CASSRDRVDGYTF.